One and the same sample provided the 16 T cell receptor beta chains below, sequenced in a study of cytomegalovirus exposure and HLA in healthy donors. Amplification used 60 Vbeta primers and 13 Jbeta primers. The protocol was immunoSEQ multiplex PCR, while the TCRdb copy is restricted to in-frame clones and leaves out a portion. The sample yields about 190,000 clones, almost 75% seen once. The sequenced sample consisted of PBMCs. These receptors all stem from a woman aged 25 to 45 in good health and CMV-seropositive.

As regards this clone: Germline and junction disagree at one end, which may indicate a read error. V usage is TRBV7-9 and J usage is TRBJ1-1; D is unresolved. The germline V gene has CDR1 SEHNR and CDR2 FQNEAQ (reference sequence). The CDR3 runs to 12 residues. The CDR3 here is CSSSFSGTEAFF. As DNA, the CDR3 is TGTTCCAGCAGCTTCTCAGGAACTGAAGCTTTCTTT.

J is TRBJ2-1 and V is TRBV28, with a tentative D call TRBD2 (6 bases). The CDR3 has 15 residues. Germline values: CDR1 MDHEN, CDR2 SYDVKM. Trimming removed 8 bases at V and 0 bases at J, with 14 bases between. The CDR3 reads CASYLSGSSYNEQFF. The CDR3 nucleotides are TGTGCCAGCTATCTCAGCGGGTCCTCCTACAATGAGCAGTTCTTC.

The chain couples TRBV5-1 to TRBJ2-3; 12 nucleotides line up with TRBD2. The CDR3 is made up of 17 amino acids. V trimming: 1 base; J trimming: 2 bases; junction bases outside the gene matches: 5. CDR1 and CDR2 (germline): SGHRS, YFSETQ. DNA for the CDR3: TGCGCCAGCAGCTTGATGAGGACTAGCGGGGTCACAGATACGCAGTATTTT. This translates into CASSLMRTSGVTDTQYF.

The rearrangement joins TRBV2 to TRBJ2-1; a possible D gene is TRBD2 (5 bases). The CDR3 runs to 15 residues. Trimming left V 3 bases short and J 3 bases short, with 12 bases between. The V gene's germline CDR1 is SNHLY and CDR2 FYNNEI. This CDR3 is CASSDTGILYNEQFF. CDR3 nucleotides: TGTGCCAGCAGTGATACGGGAATTCTCTACAATGAGCAGTTCTTC.

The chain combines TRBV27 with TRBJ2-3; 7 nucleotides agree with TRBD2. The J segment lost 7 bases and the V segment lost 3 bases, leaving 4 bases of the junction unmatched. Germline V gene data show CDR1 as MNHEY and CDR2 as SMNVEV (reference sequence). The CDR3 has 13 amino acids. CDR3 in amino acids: CASSFERGNTQYF. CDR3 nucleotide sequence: TGTGCCAGCAGTTTTGAGCGGGGCAATACGCAGTATTTT.

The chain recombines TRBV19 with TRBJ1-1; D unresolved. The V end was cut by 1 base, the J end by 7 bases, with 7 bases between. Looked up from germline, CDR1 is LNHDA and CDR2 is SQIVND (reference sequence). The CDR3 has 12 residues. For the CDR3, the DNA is TGTGCCAGTAGTATAGGGCTCCTTGAAGCTTTCTTT. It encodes CASSIGLLEAFF.

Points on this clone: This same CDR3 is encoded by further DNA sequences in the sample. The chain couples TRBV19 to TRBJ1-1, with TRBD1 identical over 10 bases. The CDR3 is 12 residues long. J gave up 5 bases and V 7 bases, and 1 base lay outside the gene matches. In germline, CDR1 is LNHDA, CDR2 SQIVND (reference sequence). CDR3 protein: CASKDRGTEAFF. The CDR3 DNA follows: TGTGCCAGTAAGGACAGGGGGACTGAAGCTTTCTTT.

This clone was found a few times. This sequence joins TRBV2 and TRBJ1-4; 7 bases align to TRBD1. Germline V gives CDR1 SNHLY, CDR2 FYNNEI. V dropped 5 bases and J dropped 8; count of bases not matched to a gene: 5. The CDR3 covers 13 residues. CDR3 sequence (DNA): TGTGCCAGCAGTTTCTTACAGGGGGAAAAACTGTTTTTT. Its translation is CASSFLQGEKLFF.

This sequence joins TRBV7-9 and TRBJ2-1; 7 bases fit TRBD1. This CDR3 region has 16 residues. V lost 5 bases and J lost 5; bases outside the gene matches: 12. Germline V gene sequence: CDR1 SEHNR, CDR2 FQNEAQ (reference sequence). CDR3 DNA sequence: TGTGCCAGCAGCCCCCGCTATGGACAGGAAAACAATGAGCAGTTCTTC. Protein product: CASSPRYGQENNEQFF.

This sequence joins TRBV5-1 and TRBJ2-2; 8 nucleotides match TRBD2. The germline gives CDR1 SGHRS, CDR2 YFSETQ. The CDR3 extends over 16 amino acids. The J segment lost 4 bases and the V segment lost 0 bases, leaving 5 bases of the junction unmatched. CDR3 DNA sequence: TGCGCCAGCAGCTTGGGCACTAGCGGTCCCACCGGGGAGCTGTTTTTT. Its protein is CASSLGTSGPTGELFF.

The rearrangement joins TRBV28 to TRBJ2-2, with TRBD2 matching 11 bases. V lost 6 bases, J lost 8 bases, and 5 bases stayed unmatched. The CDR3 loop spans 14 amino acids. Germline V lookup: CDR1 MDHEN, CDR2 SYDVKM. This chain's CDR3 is CASRGTSGRGELFF. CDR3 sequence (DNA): TGTGCCAGCAGAGGGACTAGCGGAAGAGGGGAGCTGTTTTTT.

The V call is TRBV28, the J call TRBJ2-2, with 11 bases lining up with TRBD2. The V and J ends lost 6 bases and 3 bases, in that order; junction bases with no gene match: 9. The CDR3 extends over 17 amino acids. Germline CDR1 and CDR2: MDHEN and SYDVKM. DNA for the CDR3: TGTGCCAGCAGGGTACTAGCGGGAGCGGGTGACACCGGGGAGCTGTTTTTT. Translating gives CASRVLAGAGDTGELFF.

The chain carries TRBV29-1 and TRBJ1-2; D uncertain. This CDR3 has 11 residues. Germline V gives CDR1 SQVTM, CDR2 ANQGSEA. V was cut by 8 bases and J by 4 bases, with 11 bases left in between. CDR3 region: CSTEGFYGYTF. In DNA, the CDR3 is TGCAGCACCGAGGGATTCTATGGCTACACCTTC.

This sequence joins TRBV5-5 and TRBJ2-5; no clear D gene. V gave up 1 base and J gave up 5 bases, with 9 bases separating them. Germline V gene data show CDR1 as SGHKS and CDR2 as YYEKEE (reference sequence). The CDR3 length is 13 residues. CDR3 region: CASSLFPGETQYF. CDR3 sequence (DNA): TGTGCCAGCAGCTTGTTTCCCGGTGAGACCCAGTACTTC.

The CDR3 loop is CASSLARFSYEQYF. The CDR3 nucleotides read TGTGCCAGCAGCTTAGCGCGATTCTCCTACGAGCAGTACTTC. This chain links TRBV7-2 with TRBJ2-7; unclear D gene. Germline CDR1 reads SGHTA; CDR2 reads FQGNSA. The CDR3 runs to 14 residues. The V end was cut by 0 bases, the J end by 0 bases, with 6 bases between.

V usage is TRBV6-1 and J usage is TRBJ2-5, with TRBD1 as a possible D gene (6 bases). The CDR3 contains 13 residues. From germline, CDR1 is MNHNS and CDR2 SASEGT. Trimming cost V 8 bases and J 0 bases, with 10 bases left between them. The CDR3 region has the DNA TGTGCCAGCCTTACAGGGTACCAAGAGACCCAGTACTTC. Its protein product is CASLTGYQETQYF.